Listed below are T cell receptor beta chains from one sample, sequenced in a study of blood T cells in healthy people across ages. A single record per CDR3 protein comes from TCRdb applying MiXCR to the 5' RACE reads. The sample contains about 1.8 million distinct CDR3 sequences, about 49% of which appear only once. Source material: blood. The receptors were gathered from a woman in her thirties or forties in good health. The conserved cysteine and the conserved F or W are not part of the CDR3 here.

ASSLAWPAYEQY TRBJ2-7 TRBV7-9
ASSGVLRETQY TRBJ2-5 TRBV7-9
SARGRQGKQETQY TRBJ2-5 TRBV20-1
ASSQEERASTDTQY TRBJ2-3 TRBV14
ASSPLPGTNTEAF TRBJ1-1 TRBV28
ASSQGGGLGGYT TRBJ1-2 TRBV4-3
ASSRVTATSDYGYT TRBJ1-2 TRBV4-1
ASSFGTGRTEAF TRBJ1-1 TRBV12-3/TRBV12-4
ASSLMPSLGETQY . TRBV7-3
ASNSGKAYYEQY . TRBV5-6
ASSLRQGWGEKLF TRBJ1-4 TRBV13
ASSLGRTGGLGYEQY TRBJ2-7 TRBV7-2
ASTSRAGWKNEQY TRBJ2-7 TRBV27
ASSLYPGQGIGYT TRBJ1-2 TRBV27
AGSKSGTTDTQY TRBJ2-3 TRBV5-1
ASSVDQDSSTDTQY TRBJ2-3 TRBV9
ASSLVAGQGNSPLH TRBJ1-6 TRBV7-9
ASGLASGGSPYNEQF TRBJ2-1 TRBV7-2
ASSLRENPQETQY TRBJ2-5 TRBV7-9
ASSSPAGTQY . TRBV7-2
ASSYGRGAYEQY TRBJ2-7 TRBV6-5
ASSLKPWGSNSNQPQH TRBJ1-5 TRBV7-8
ASSTRGQGYNEQF TRBJ2-1 TRBV6-5
ASGGENSYVQY TRBJ2-5 TRBV9
SARDLASGGRTYEQY TRBJ2-7 TRBV20-1
ASSFPSGGSSYNEQF TRBJ2-1 TRBV7-2
ASSLEGLNTGELF TRBJ2-2 TRBV5-1
ASSSSGSSPLH TRBJ1-6 TRBV4-3
ASSQDHTGNQPQH TRBJ1-5 TRBV4-2
SARDIGTPSTDTQY TRBJ2-3 TRBV20-1
ASSLIISGGRETQY TRBJ2-5 TRBV5-1
ASTRDRGRDEQF TRBJ2-1 TRBV6-2/TRBV6-3
ASRVVGQPQH TRBJ1-5 TRBV2
ASSFDQGGQETQY TRBJ2-5 TRBV5-1